The 28 T cell receptor beta chains below were found in one sample sequenced in a study of blood T cell repertoires in COVID-19. TCRdb's copy holds only in-frame clones and misses some; the assay was immunoSEQ multiplex PCR. This sample has 25,000 to 35,000 clones, with around 89% found just once. The sequenced sample consisted of peripheral blood. The source of these receptors is a woman between 35 and 50 years old with active or convalescent COVID-19.

The chain joins TRBV7-4 to TRBJ1-1; no clear D gene. The CDR3 totals 14 residues. Germline V CDR1 and CDR2: SGHVT, SQSDAQ. V was pared by 1 base and J by 1 base, with 7 bases between. This CDR3 is CASSLVGENTEAFF. CDR3 nucleotide sequence: TGTGCCAGCAGCTTAGTCGGGGAGAACACTGAAGCTTTCTTT.

CDR3 nucleotides: TGTGCCACCAGTGAGCGGGGGATGGACCAGCCCCAGCATTTT. Protein sequence: CATSERGMDQPQHF. V gene TRBV24-1 combines with J gene TRBJ1-5, with a tentative D call TRBD1 (5 bases). CDR3 size: 14 residues. V lost 4 bases to trimming and J lost 7 bases, with 13 bases between them. Germline V gene lookup returns CDR1 KGHDR and CDR2 SFDVKD.

The genes are TRBV5-1 and TRBJ1-1; 7 nucleotides align to TRBD1. V lost 0 bases to trimming and J lost 0 bases; unmatched junction nucleotides: 2. CDR3 length equals 15 residues. The germline V gene encodes CDR1 SGHRS and CDR2 YFSETQ. The CDR3, as DNA: TGCGCCAGCAGCTTGGACAGGGGAATGAACACTGAAGCTTTCTTT. Residues: CASSLDRGMNTEAFF.

The chain links TRBV7-9 to TRBJ1-6; D is possibly TRBD1 (5 bases). CDR1 and CDR2 (germline): SEHNR, FQNEAQ (reference sequence). The CDR3 sequence is 16 residues long. V lost 5 bases and J 6 bases, leaving 17 bases between the germline ends. In DNA form, the CDR3 reads TGTGCCAGCAGCCCAGACCTCGGGGGGATTAATTCACCCCTCCACTTT. Its protein product is CASSPDLGGINSPLHF. Based on the CDR3 plus reference TRBV7-9 and TRBJ1-6, the full variable domain is DTGVSQNPRHKITKRGQNVTFRCDPISEHNRLYWYRQTLGQGPEFLTYFQNEAQLEKSRLLSDRFSAERPKGSFSTLEIQRTEQGDSAMYLCASSPDLGGINSPLHFGNGTRLTVT.

This chain uses TRBV25-1 with TRBJ1-5, with a possible D match to TRBD1 (5 bases). There are 14 residues in the CDR3. From germline, CDR1 is MGHDK and CDR2 SYGVNS. Between the trimmed V and J ends, which lost 8 bases and 0 bases, there was a span of 11 bases. The CDR3 nucleotides read TGTGCCAGCCCCCCCGGACATAGCAATCAGCCCCAGCATTTT. Translated, it gives CASPPGHSNQPQHF.

The chain has TRBV6-4 and TRBJ1-1; unclear D gene. Per the germline V gene, CDR1 is MRHNA and CDR2 is SNTAGT. The CDR3 loop spans 13 amino acids. V dropped 6 bases and J dropped 3 bases, with 11 bases sitting between them. The CDR3 DNA reads TGTGCCAGCAGGTACAGTATGGACACTGAAGCTTTCTTT. Amino acid sequence: CASRYSMDTEAFF.

The V and J genes are TRBV5-1 and TRBJ1-2; D unresolved. The V and J ends lost 2 bases and 3 bases respectively, with 8 bases between them. CDR3 length: 13 amino acids. CDR1 and CDR2 from the germline V gene are SGHRS and YFSETQ. CDR3 in amino acids: CASSLREDYGYTF. CDR3 nucleotide sequence: TGCGCCAGCAGCTTAAGGGAGGACTATGGCTACACCTTC. The whole variable domain, filled in from reference TRBV5-1 and TRBJ1-2, reads KAGVTQTPRYLIKTRGQQVTLSCSPISGHRSVSWYQQTPGQGLQFLFEYFSETQRNKGNFPGRFSGRQFSNSRSEMNVSTLELGDSALYLCASSLREDYGYTFGSGTRLTVV.

The V gene is TRBV28, the J gene TRBJ2-5; D perhaps matches TRBD1 (6 bases). Germline-derived CDR1 and CDR2 are MDHEN and SYDVKM. This CDR3 contains 13 residues. Deletions cut 5 bases from V and 1 base from J, with 8 bases between. For the CDR3, the DNA is TGTGCCAGCAGTATACAGGGCCAAGAGACCCAGTACTTC. Its translation is CASSIQGQETQYF.

The chain uses TRBV3-1 (or the pseudogene TRBV3-2) and TRBJ1-1; the D gene is possibly TRBD1 (6 bases). V lost 5 bases and J lost 1, with 17 bases in between. The CDR3 has 16 amino acids. Per the germline V gene, CDR1 is LGHDT and CDR2 is YNNKEL (reference sequence). This CDR3 is CASSSNPGQRNTEAFF. The DNA of the CDR3 is TGTGCCAGCAGCTCAAACCCGGGACAACGGAACACTGAAGCTTTCTTT.

The sample holds one count of this clone. V and J are TRBV19 and TRBJ1-2; 8 nucleotides agree with TRBD1. J was trimmed by 2 bases and V by 9 bases; bases with no gene match: 5. CDR1 and CDR2 from the germline V gene are LNHDA and SQIVND (reference sequence). CDR3 length: 13 residues. In DNA form, the CDR3 reads TGTGCCAGCCGGGACAGGCTAAACTATGGCTACACCTTC. Translating gives CASRDRLNYGYTF.

The rearrangement uses TRBV30 and TRBJ2-2; TRBD2 aligns across 7 bases. The ends lost 2 bases at V and 6 bases at J; junction bases unmatched: 3. This CDR3 is built from 13 residues. CDR1 and CDR2 from the germline V gene are GTSNPN and SVGIG (reference sequence). CDR3 coding DNA: TGTGCCTGGAGTTTTACTAGCGCCGGGGAGCTGTTTTTT. This codes for CAWSFTSAGELFF.

The chain carries TRBV28 and TRBJ2-3; 10 nucleotides align to TRBD2. Germline V gene sequence: CDR1 MDHEN, CDR2 SYDVKM. V lost 3 bases to trimming and J lost 6 bases; unmatched junction nucleotides: 6. The CDR3 totals 15 residues. CDR3 sequence: CASSFVAGGSDTQYF. The CDR3 coding sequence is TGTGCCAGCAGTTTTGTAGCGGGAGGATCCGATACGCAGTATTTT.

The V call is TRBV13, the J call TRBJ1-2; the D gene is possibly TRBD1 (6 bases). The germline gives CDR1 PRHDT, CDR2 FYEKMQ (reference sequence). V was trimmed by 1 base and J by 6 bases, leaving 18 bases between them. This CDR3 region has 16 residues. The CDR3 region is CASSLVTPQGIHGYTF. The DNA of the CDR3 is TGTGCCAGCAGCTTAGTTACACCGCAGGGGATCCATGGCTACACCTTC.

The genes are TRBV7-2 and TRBJ1-5; no definite D call. The CDR3 spans 13 residues. Germline loops: CDR1 SGHTA, CDR2 FQGNSA. Trimming removed 5 bases from V and 10 bases from J, with 15 bases in between. CDR3 residues: CASSPNWAQPQHF. The CDR3 coding sequence is TGTGCCAGCAGCCCAAATTGGGCTCAACCCCAGCATTTT.

The V and J genes are TRBV4-1 and TRBJ1-4; 8 bases agree with TRBD1. V lost 4 bases to trimming and J lost 7 bases; unmatched junction nucleotides: 8. The CDR3 runs 15 residues. The germline V gene encodes CDR1 MGHRA and CDR2 YSYEKL. CDR3 loop: CASSPIQGAGEKLFF. The CDR3 DNA reads as TGCGCCAGCAGCCCTATCCAGGGGGCGGGTGAAAAACTGTTTTTT.

This clone was found a few times. This CDR3 reads CASSLLSGVAYGYTF. DNA of the CDR3: TGTGCCAGCAGCTTACTCAGCGGCGTAGCCTATGGCTACACCTTC. The V call is TRBV7-3, the J call TRBJ1-2, with D uncertain. This CDR3 comprises 15 residues. Germline values: CDR1 SGHTA, CDR2 FQGTGA. V was trimmed by 2 bases and J by 4 bases, leaving 14 bases between them.

The CDR3 DNA follows: TGTGCCAGCAGTACCCCAGCGGGGGGTAGCTACGAGCAGTACTTC. This translates into CASSTPAGGSYEQYF. This sequence joins TRBV6-5 and TRBJ2-7, with TRBD2 matching over 9 bases. Germline trimming cut 5 bases from V and 3 bases from J; bases unmatched to any gene: 8. The germline CDR1 and CDR2 sequences are MNHEY and SVGAGI. CDR3 length equals 15 residues.

The rearrangement links TRBV5-6 to TRBJ1-2, with 8 bases aligning to TRBD1. This CDR3 comprises 15 residues. V trimming: 1 base; J trimming: 5 bases; junction bases outside the gene matches: 7. Per the germline V gene, CDR1 is SGHDT and CDR2 is YYEEEE. This CDR3 reads CASSLRDRFRYGYTF. The CDR3 region has the DNA TGTGCCAGCAGCTTGAGGGACAGGTTTCGGTATGGCTACACCTTC.

The J gene is TRBJ1-5, the V gene TRBV10-2; tentative D call: TRBD1 (5 bases). Germline assignment: CDR1 WSHSY and CDR2 SAAADI. Trimming took 4 bases from V and 5 from J, leaving 12 bases between them. This CDR3 has 14 amino acids. For the CDR3, the DNA is TGCGCCAGCAGTGTTGGGGGGTGGGATCAGCCCCAGCATTTT. Translating gives CASSVGGWDQPQHF.

This clone was found once. The chain employs TRBV12-3 or TRBV12-4 and TRBJ2-7; D is ambiguous. The CDR3 runs 13 residues. Trimming stripped 4 bases from V and 3 bases from J, with 10 bases between. CDR3 nucleotides: TGTGCCAGCAGTTATAGACTCTTCTACGAGCAGTACTTC. This translates into CASSYRLFYEQYF.

The chain combines TRBV9 with TRBJ1-1, with D hard to call. The germline CDR1 and CDR2 sequences are SGDLS and YYNGEE. The CDR3 sequence is 14 residues long. V lost 2 bases and J 4 bases, leaving 12 bases between the germline ends. The CDR3 region is CASSVLARGTEAFF. DNA for the CDR3: TGTGCCAGCAGCGTTCTAGCCCGGGGCACTGAAGCTTTCTTT.

The chain joins TRBV7-9 to TRBJ2-1; 7 nucleotides agree with TRBD2. J lost 7 bases, V lost 5 bases, and 17 bases had no gene match. The CDR3 runs to 17 residues. Germline V CDR1 and CDR2: SEHNR, FQNEAQ (reference sequence). The chain's CDR3 is CASSPTPRAGVRNEQFF. The CDR3 nucleotides are TGTGCCAGCAGCCCCACCCCCCGGGCGGGAGTGAGAAATGAGCAGTTCTTC.

V and J are TRBV10-3 and TRBJ1-3; D remains ambiguous. This CDR3 spans 17 amino acids. CDR1 is ENHRY and CDR2 is SYGVKD in the germline V gene. V was pared by 4 bases and J by 0 bases, with 16 bases between. CDR3 region: CAISARTVGDSGNTIYF. The CDR3 nucleotides read TGTGCCATCAGTGCCAGGACTGTCGGGGACTCTGGAAACACCATATATTTT.

The chain uses TRBV5-1 and TRBJ2-6; no definite D call. Per the germline V gene, CDR1 is SGHRS and CDR2 is YFSETQ. The CDR3 has 16 residues. Trimming cost V 4 bases and J 0 bases, with 11 bases left between them. The CDR3 region is CASSTSLSSGANVLTF. Written as DNA, the CDR3 is TGCGCCAGCAGCACTTCCCTGAGCTCTGGGGCCAACGTCCTGACTTTC.

This clone has a single count. V gene TRBV6-6 combines with J gene TRBJ1-5; the D is unclear. The germline gives CDR1 MNHNY, CDR2 SVGAGI (reference sequence). This CDR3 spans 15 amino acids. Trimming pared 2 bases from V and 1 base from J, leaving 9 bases between. CDR3 amino acids: CASSYPGQSNQPQHF. Here the CDR3 DNA reads TGTGCCAGCAGTTACCCTGGGCAGAGCAATCAGCCCCAGCATTTT.

V usage is TRBV30 and J usage is TRBJ1-6, with TRBD1 matching 7 bases. The CDR3 is 13 residues long. J gave up 8 bases and V 5 bases, and 6 bases lay outside the gene matches. CDR1 is GTSNPN, CDR2 SVGIG, per germline (reference sequence). This CDR3 is CAWDGDRDSPLHF. In nucleotides, the CDR3 is TGTGCCTGGGACGGGGACAGAGATTCACCCCTCCACTTT.

The J gene is TRBJ2-3, the V gene TRBV4-3; 9 bases are a match to TRBD1. Trimming at V came to 3 bases and at J to 2 bases, leaving 9 bases not matched to a gene. The CDR3 is 17 residues long. The germline V gene encodes CDR1 LGHNA and CDR2 YSLEER. Written as DNA, the CDR3 is TGCGCCAGCAGCCAGGACAGGGGTTTCCCCCTCACAGATACGCAGTATTTT. This gives the protein CASSQDRGFPLTDTQYF.

The chain employs TRBV5-1 and TRBJ2-2; D is possibly TRBD2 (6 bases). This CDR3 has 16 residues. The germline gives CDR1 SGHRS, CDR2 YFSETQ. V gave up 0 bases and J gave up 1 base, with 10 bases separating them. This CDR3 reads CASSLEGGKNTGELFF. CDR3 nucleotide sequence: TGCGCCAGCAGCTTGGAGGGCGGGAAGAACACCGGGGAGCTGTTTTTT.